The source of this TCR beta chain is a study of blood T cell repertoires in COVID-19. The CDR3 runs 16 residues. V lost 5 bases, J lost 8 bases, and 11 bases stayed unmatched. Germline values: CDR1 SGHVS, CDR2 FQNEAQ. Assay used: immunoSEQ multiplex PCR; TCRdb lists only in-frame clones, some missing. The sample includes some 340,000 clones, 90% seen only once; the top ten take 3.9%. The chain carries TRBV7-8 and TRBJ2-1; 11 bases align to TRBD2. This sequence was found in a woman in her twenties or thirties who had been exposed to COVID-19. The specimen sequenced was PBMCs or T cells enriched from blood (not recorded which). CDR3: CASSPLAGGPRDEQFF. The CDR3 nucleotides are TGTGCCAGCAGCCCGTTAGCGGGGGGGCCGAGGGATGAGCAGTTCTTC. The full variable domain, its missing parts supplied by reference TRBV7-8 and TRBJ2-1, is GAGVSQSPRYKVAKRGQDVALRCDPISGHVSLFWYQQALGQGPEFLTYFQNEAQLDKSGLPSDRFFAERPEGSVSTLKIQRTQQEDSAVYLCASSPLAGGPRDEQFFGPGTRLTVL.